The clone carrying this TCR beta chain was seen many times. The sample originates from a study of T-cell reconstitution after alpha-beta-depleted transplantation in children. The library targeted TCRbeta and was prepared with unique molecular identifiers. MiXCR was run by TCRdb on the PCR reads, yielding one entry per CDR3 protein. Among over 200,000 distinct CDR3 sequences listed, 8.5% to 10% were seen once. The CDR3 extends over 13 amino acids. Deletions cut 1 base from V and 5 bases from J, with 11 bases between. Per germline, CDR1 DFQATT and CDR2 SNEGSKA (reference sequence). The rearrangement joins TRBV20-1 to TRBJ2-5; no definite D call. The sample here was PBMCs from the stem cell graft donor, taken from the stem cell graft. This sequence was found in a human donor who donated a stem cell graft to a child with acute lymphoblastic leukemia. The DNA for the CDR3 is TGCAGTGCTAGAGCCGACGGCCGGGAGACCCAGTACTTC. The encoded protein is CSARADGRETQYF.